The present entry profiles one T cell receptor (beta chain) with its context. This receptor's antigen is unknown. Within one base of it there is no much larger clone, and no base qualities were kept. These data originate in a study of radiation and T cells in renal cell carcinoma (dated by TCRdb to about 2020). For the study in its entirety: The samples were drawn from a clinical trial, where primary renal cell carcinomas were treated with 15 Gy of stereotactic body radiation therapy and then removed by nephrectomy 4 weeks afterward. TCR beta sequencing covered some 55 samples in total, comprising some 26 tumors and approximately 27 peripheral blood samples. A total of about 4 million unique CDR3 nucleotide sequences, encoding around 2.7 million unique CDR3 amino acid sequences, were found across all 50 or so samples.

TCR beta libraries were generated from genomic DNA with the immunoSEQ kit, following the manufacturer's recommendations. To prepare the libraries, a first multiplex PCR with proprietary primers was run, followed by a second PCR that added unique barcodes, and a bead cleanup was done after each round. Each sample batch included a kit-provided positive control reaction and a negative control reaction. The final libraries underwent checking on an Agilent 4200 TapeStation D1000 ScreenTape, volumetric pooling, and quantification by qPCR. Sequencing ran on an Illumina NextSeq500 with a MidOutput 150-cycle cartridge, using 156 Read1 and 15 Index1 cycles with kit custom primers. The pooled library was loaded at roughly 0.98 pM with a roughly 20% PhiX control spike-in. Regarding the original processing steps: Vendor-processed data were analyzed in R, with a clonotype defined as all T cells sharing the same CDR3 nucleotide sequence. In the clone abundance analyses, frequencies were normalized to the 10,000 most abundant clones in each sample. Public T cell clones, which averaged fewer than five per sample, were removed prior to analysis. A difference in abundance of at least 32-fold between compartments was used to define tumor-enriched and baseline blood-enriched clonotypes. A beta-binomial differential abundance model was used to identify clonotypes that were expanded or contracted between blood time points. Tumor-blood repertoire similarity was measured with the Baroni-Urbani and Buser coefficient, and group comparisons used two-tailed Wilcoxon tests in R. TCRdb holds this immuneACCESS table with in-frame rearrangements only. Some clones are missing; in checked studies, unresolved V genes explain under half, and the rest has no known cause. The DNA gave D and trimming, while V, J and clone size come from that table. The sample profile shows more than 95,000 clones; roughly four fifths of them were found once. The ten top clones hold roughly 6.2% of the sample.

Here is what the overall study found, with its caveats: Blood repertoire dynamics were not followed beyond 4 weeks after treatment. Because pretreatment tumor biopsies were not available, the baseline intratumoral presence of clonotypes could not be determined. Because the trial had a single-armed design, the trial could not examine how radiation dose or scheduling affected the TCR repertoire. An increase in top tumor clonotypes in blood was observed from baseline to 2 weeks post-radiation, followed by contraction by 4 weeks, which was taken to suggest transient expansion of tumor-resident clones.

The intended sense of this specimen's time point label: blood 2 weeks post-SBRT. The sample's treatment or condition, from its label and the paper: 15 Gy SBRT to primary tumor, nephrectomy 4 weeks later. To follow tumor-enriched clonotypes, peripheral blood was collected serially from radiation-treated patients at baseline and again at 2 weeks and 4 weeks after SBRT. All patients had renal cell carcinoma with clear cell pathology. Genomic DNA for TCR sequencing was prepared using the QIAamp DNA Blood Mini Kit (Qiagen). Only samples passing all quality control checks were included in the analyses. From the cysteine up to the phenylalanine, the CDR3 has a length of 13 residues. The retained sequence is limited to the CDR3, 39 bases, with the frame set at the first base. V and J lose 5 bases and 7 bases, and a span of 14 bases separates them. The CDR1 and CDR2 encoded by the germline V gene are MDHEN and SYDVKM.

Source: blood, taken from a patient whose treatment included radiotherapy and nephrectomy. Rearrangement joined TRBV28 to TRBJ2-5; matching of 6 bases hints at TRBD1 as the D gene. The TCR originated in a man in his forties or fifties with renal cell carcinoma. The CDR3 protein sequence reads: CASSQGQPGTQYF. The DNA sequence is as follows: TGTGCCAGCAGTCAAGGACAGCCGGGGACCCAGTACTTC.